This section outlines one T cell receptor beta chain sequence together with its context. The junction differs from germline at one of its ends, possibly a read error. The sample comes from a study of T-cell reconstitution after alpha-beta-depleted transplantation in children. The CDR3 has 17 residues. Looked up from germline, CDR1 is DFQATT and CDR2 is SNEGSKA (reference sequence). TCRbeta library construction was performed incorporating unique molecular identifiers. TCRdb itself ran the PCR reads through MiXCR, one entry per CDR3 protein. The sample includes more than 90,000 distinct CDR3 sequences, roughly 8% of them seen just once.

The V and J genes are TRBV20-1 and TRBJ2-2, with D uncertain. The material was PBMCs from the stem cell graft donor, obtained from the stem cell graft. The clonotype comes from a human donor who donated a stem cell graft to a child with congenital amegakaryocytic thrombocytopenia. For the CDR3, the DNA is TGCTGTGCTAGGGATGCTCGGGTTACCGCGAACACCGGGGAGCTGTTTTTT. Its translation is CCARDARVTANTGELFF.